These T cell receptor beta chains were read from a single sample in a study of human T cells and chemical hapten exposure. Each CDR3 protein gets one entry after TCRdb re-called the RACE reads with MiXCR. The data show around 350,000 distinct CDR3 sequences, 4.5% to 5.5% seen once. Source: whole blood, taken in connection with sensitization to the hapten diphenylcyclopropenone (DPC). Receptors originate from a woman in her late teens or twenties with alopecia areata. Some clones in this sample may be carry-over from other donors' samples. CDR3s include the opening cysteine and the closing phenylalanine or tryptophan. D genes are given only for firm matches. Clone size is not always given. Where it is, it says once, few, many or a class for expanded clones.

cdr3_nt: TGCAGTGCCCAAGGGACAGGGGGCAGTGAAAAACTGTTTTTT
cdr3_aa: CSAQGTGGSEKLFF
d_call: TRBD1
v_call: TRBV20-1
clone_size: few
j_call: TRBJ1-4

cdr3_nt: TGTGCCAGCAGTTCGAAACAGGGGCGTTACAATGAGCAGTTCTTC
cdr3_aa: CASSSKQGRYNEQFF
d_call: TRBD1
v_call: TRBV27
clone_size: few
j_call: TRBJ2-1

cdr3_nt: TGCAGCGTTGAGCGCTGGGGGTTGTATGGCTACACCTTC
cdr3_aa: CSVERWGLYGYTF
d_call: NA
v_call: TRBV29-1
clone_size: NA
j_call: TRBJ1-2

cdr3_nt: TGTGCCACCAGCGGAGGACAGGCCTTCACAGATACGCAGTATTTT
cdr3_aa: CATSGGQAFTDTQYF
d_call: TRBD1
v_call: TRBV15
clone_size: NA
j_call: TRBJ2-3

cdr3_nt: TGCGCCAGCAGCCACCGGGACAGGGGGGTCTCTGGGGCCAACGTCCTGACTTTC
cdr3_aa: CASSHRDRGVSGANVLTF
d_call: TRBD1
v_call: TRBV4-1
clone_size: NA
j_call: TRBJ2-6

cdr3_nt: TGTGCCAGCAGCTGGGGGGGCTTGAACACTGAAGCTTTCTTT
cdr3_aa: CASSWGGLNTEAFF
d_call: NA
v_call: TRBV7-9
clone_size: NA
j_call: TRBJ1-1

cdr3_nt: TGTGCCAGCAGTGCTCGGACAGGGGGCGGCACAGATACGCAGTATTTT
cdr3_aa: CASSARTGGGTDTQYF
d_call: TRBD1
v_call: TRBV6-4
clone_size: many
j_call: TRBJ2-3

cdr3_nt: TGTGCCAGCAGTGGGAGACAGGGAGGCACCGGGGAGCTGTTTTTT
cdr3_aa: CASSGRQGGTGELFF
d_call: NA
v_call: TRBV7-6
clone_size: NA
j_call: TRBJ2-2

cdr3_nt: TGCAGCGTTGAGTCGGAGCGGCAGCTGAACACTGAAGCTTTCTTT
cdr3_aa: CSVESERQLNTEAFF
d_call: NA
v_call: TRBV29-1
clone_size: NA
j_call: TRBJ1-1

cdr3_nt: TGTGCCAGCAGTTTAAGGACTCTTAGCACAGATACGCAGTATTTT
cdr3_aa: CASSLRTLSTDTQYF
d_call: NA
v_call: TRBV12-3/TRBV12-4
clone_size: few
j_call: TRBJ2-3

cdr3_nt: TGTGCCAGCAGCCCTAAGGCCTCCTACGAGCAGTACTTC
cdr3_aa: CASSPKASYEQYF
d_call: NA
v_call: TRBV3-1
clone_size: many
j_call: TRBJ2-7

cdr3_nt: TGTGCCACCAGCAGAGATCTGGCGGACGGCGGAGACGAGCAGTACTTC
cdr3_aa: CATSRDLADGGDEQYF
d_call: NA
v_call: TRBV15
clone_size: NA
j_call: TRBJ2-7

cdr3_nt: TGTGCCAGCAGCTTAACAGGGTTTGGAAACACCATATATTTT
cdr3_aa: CASSLTGFGNTIYF
d_call: NA
v_call: TRBV5-6
clone_size: many
j_call: TRBJ1-3

cdr3_nt: TGTGCCAGCAGCTTGTGGCGGGGGGGCCGGGATACGCAGTATTTT
cdr3_aa: CASSLWRGGRDTQYF
d_call: TRBD2
v_call: TRBV5-6
clone_size: NA
j_call: TRBJ2-3

cdr3_nt: TGTGCCAGCAGCCCTACTAGGACTAGCGGGGACCAAGAGACCCAGTACTTC
cdr3_aa: CASSPTRTSGDQETQYF
d_call: TRBD2
v_call: TRBV3-1
clone_size: many
j_call: TRBJ2-5

cdr3_nt: TGTGCCAGCAGTGAAGAAAGGGTCGATACGCAGTATTTT
cdr3_aa: CASSEERVDTQYF
d_call: NA
v_call: TRBV6-1
clone_size: many
j_call: TRBJ2-3

cdr3_nt: TGTGCCAGCAGTTTGAATGGCTCCCGGGGAAAACTGTTTTTT
cdr3_aa: CASSLNGSRGKLFF
d_call: NA
v_call: TRBV12-3/TRBV12-4
clone_size: many
j_call: TRBJ1-4

cdr3_nt: TGTGCCAGCAGTGAGTCCGGGACTAGCGGAACCTACGAGCAGTACTTC
cdr3_aa: CASSESGTSGTYEQYF
d_call: TRBD2
v_call: TRBV6-2/TRBV6-3
clone_size: NA
j_call: TRBJ2-7

cdr3_nt: TGTGCCAGCAACCGGGACAGGGGTAGTTTGGGCAATCAGCCCCAGCATTTT
cdr3_aa: CASNRDRGSLGNQPQHF
d_call: TRBD1
v_call: TRBV6-2/TRBV6-3
clone_size: NA
j_call: TRBJ1-5

cdr3_nt: TGCAGTGCCGAGTTAGGGACGAACTACGAGCAGTACTTC
cdr3_aa: CSAELGTNYEQYF
d_call: NA
v_call: TRBV20-1
clone_size: many
j_call: TRBJ2-7

cdr3_nt: TGTGCCAGCAGCCAAGAGGGGACCGGGACAGGGGGTGGCTACACCTTC
cdr3_aa: CASSQEGTGTGGGYTF
d_call: TRBD1
v_call: TRBV3-1
clone_size: many
j_call: TRBJ1-2

cdr3_nt: TGTGCCACCAGTGATTCGTTCAGGGGTCCCACAGATACGCAGTATTTT
cdr3_aa: CATSDSFRGPTDTQYF
d_call: NA
v_call: TRBV24-1
clone_size: few
j_call: TRBJ2-3

cdr3_nt: TGTGCCAGCTCACCACCTCAATCCAGGGGACAACAGCCCCAGCATTTT
cdr3_aa: CASSPPQSRGQQPQHF
d_call: NA
v_call: TRBV18
clone_size: NA
j_call: TRBJ1-5

cdr3_nt: TGTGCCAGCAGTCCCACAACTAGCGGGGGGGAGACCCAGTACTTC
cdr3_aa: CASSPTTSGGETQYF
d_call: TRBD2
v_call: TRBV6-6
clone_size: few
j_call: TRBJ2-5

cdr3_nt: TGTGCCAGCAGTTGGTTCGGGACTGAAGCTTTCTTT
cdr3_aa: CASSWFGTEAFF
d_call: NA
v_call: TRBV6-2/TRBV6-3
clone_size: NA
j_call: TRBJ1-1

cdr3_nt: TGTGCCAGCAGATCGCCAGCGGGGGTAAATGAGCAGTTCTTC
cdr3_aa: CASRSPAGVNEQFF
d_call: TRBD2
v_call: TRBV27
clone_size: NA
j_call: TRBJ2-1

cdr3_nt: TGTGCCACCAGCAGGCTGAGGGGGTCTCCCGGGCGCAATGAGCAGTTCTTC
cdr3_aa: CATSRLRGSPGRNEQFF
d_call: NA
v_call: TRBV15
clone_size: many
j_call: TRBJ2-1

cdr3_nt: TGCGCCAGCAGCCCCAGGACTGGGCGGTATTACAATGAGCAGTTCTTC
cdr3_aa: CASSPRTGRYYNEQFF
d_call: NA
v_call: TRBV5-1
clone_size: many
j_call: TRBJ2-1

cdr3_nt: TGTGCCAGCAGTTTGGGGACAGGGGGTGAAAAACTGTTTTTT
cdr3_aa: CASSLGTGGEKLFF
d_call: TRBD1
v_call: TRBV28
clone_size: NA
j_call: TRBJ1-4

cdr3_nt: TGTGCCAGCAGTAAGGGGGGTGACTATGGCTACACCTTC
cdr3_aa: CASSKGGDYGYTF
d_call: NA
v_call: TRBV12-3/TRBV12-4
clone_size: NA
j_call: TRBJ1-2

cdr3_nt: TGTGCCAGCAAACTAATGGCGGGGGCGGACGAGCAGTACTTC
cdr3_aa: CASKLMAGADEQYF
d_call: NA
v_call: TRBV12-3/TRBV12-4
clone_size: NA
j_call: TRBJ2-7

cdr3_nt: TGCAGTGCTAGAGAAGTGCCAAGCCGGACCTACGAGCAGTACTTC
cdr3_aa: CSAREVPSRTYEQYF
d_call: NA
v_call: TRBV20-1
clone_size: NA
j_call: TRBJ2-7

cdr3_nt: TGTGCCAGCAGTTACGAGGGATTGCAGTATTTT
cdr3_aa: CASSYEGLQYF
d_call: NA
v_call: TRBV6-6
clone_size: many
j_call: TRBJ2-3

cdr3_nt: TGTGCCAGCAGCACAGGGAGGTCTAGCACAGATACGCAGTATTTT
cdr3_aa: CASSTGRSSTDTQYF
d_call: NA
v_call: TRBV7-9
clone_size: many
j_call: TRBJ2-3

cdr3_nt: TGTGCCAGCAGCCGACAGCGCACAGATACGCAGTATTTT
cdr3_aa: CASSRQRTDTQYF
d_call: NA
v_call: TRBV7-2
clone_size: once
j_call: TRBJ2-3

cdr3_nt: TGTGCCACCAACGGATGGGGCACCTACGAGCAGTACTTC
cdr3_aa: CATNGWGTYEQYF
d_call: NA
v_call: TRBV28
clone_size: NA
j_call: TRBJ2-7

cdr3_nt: TGTGCCAGCAGCCAACAGGGGCGGACAGATACGCAGTATTTT
cdr3_aa: CASSQQGRTDTQYF
d_call: TRBD1
v_call: TRBV7-4
clone_size: many
j_call: TRBJ2-3

cdr3_nt: TGTGCCACCAGCAGAGACCTGGACCTCAACCGCGTCTCTGGAAACACCATATATTTT
cdr3_aa: CATSRDLDLNRVSGNTIYF
d_call: NA
v_call: TRBV15
clone_size: few
j_call: TRBJ1-3

cdr3_nt: TGTGCCATCAGTGAGTCCCATGGGGGAACTGAAGCTTTCTTT
cdr3_aa: CAISESHGGTEAFF
d_call: NA
v_call: TRBV10-3
clone_size: many
j_call: TRBJ1-1

cdr3_nt: TGTGCCAGCAGCCCCCGGCGAGTTGAGGGGGGTGAACTGTTTTTT
cdr3_aa: CASSPRRVEGGELFF
d_call: NA
v_call: TRBV7-2
clone_size: NA
j_call: TRBJ1-4

cdr3_nt: TGCGCCAGCAGCCAAGATAACAGGGAGCATCAGCCCCAGCATTTT
cdr3_aa: CASSQDNREHQPQHF
d_call: NA
v_call: TRBV4-1
clone_size: NA
j_call: TRBJ1-5

cdr3_nt: TGTGCCAGCAGCTTGGTTTCCAACACCATATATTTT
cdr3_aa: CASSLVSNTIYF
d_call: NA
v_call: TRBV7-6
clone_size: many
j_call: TRBJ1-3

cdr3_nt: TGTGCCAGCAGCCGACGTGGGGTCATGAACACTGAAGCTTTCTTT
cdr3_aa: CASSRRGVMNTEAFF
d_call: NA
v_call: TRBV11-2
clone_size: few
j_call: TRBJ1-1

cdr3_nt: TGTGCCAGCTCACTGACAGGGCCCACAGATACGCAGTATTTT
cdr3_aa: CASSLTGPTDTQYF
d_call: TRBD1
v_call: TRBV18
clone_size: few
j_call: TRBJ2-3

cdr3_nt: TGTGCCAGCAGCGTCCTGGGCGGACCGGTTCACTTT
cdr3_aa: CASSVLGGPVHF
d_call: NA
v_call: TRBV9
clone_size: few
j_call: TRBJ1-6

cdr3_nt: TGTGCCAGCAGCCCCCAGTGGGGACTAGCGGGGGCTGGGGCCAACGTCCTGACTTTC
cdr3_aa: CASSPQWGLAGAGANVLTF
d_call: TRBD2
v_call: TRBV9
clone_size: many
j_call: TRBJ2-6

cdr3_nt: TGTGCCAGCAGTCCCCGGGGGGCGAATGGCTACACCTTC
cdr3_aa: CASSPRGANGYTF
d_call: NA
v_call: TRBV12-3/TRBV12-4
clone_size: many
j_call: TRBJ1-2

cdr3_nt: TGTGCCAGCAGCCAAGCGGACACAGATACGCAGTATTTT
cdr3_aa: CASSQADTDTQYF
d_call: NA
v_call: TRBV3-1
clone_size: many
j_call: TRBJ2-3

cdr3_nt: TGTGCCAGCAGTTACTCCTCGAACCAAGAGACCCAGTACTTC
cdr3_aa: CASSYSSNQETQYF
d_call: NA
v_call: TRBV6-2/TRBV6-3
clone_size: few
j_call: TRBJ2-5

cdr3_nt: TGCGCCAGCAGCCAAGATGCAGAGGCGTACGAGCAGTACTTC
cdr3_aa: CASSQDAEAYEQYF
d_call: NA
v_call: TRBV4-3
clone_size: few
j_call: TRBJ2-7

cdr3_nt: TGTGCCAGCAGCCGGGACAGAAGGACTAGCAATCAGCCCCAGCATTTT
cdr3_aa: CASSRDRRTSNQPQHF
d_call: TRBD1
v_call: TRBV12-3/TRBV12-4
clone_size: NA
j_call: TRBJ1-5

cdr3_nt: TGTGCCAGCATTCGGGCACAGGGCAACTCACCCCTCCACTTT
cdr3_aa: CASIRAQGNSPLHF
d_call: NA
v_call: TRBV2
clone_size: once
j_call: TRBJ1-6

cdr3_nt: TGCGCCAGCAGCCAAGATCCGTCAAGGGGTCGGACAGAGAGCCGGTACACAGATACGCAGTATTTT
cdr3_aa: CASSQDPSRGRTESRYTDTQYF
d_call: NA
v_call: TRBV4-1
clone_size: few
j_call: TRBJ2-3

cdr3_nt: TGTGCCAGCACCGGGGACAGGTTCTACGAGCAGTACTTC
cdr3_aa: CASTGDRFYEQYF
d_call: TRBD1
v_call: TRBV12-3/TRBV12-4
clone_size: few
j_call: TRBJ2-7

cdr3_nt: TGTGCCAGCAGCTTTGTACTGGGTGGCAGCTCCTACGAGCAGTACTTC
cdr3_aa: CASSFVLGGSSYEQYF
d_call: NA
v_call: TRBV7-9
clone_size: few
j_call: TRBJ2-7

cdr3_nt: TGCGCCAGCAGCTTGGCGGGAACCGACGAGCAGTACTTC
cdr3_aa: CASSLAGTDEQYF
d_call: NA
v_call: TRBV5-1
clone_size: NA
j_call: TRBJ2-7

cdr3_nt: TGTGCCAGCAGCTTAGCCCCCAGGGTAACTAACTATGGCTACACCTTC
cdr3_aa: CASSLAPRVTNYGYTF
d_call: NA
v_call: TRBV7-2
clone_size: NA
j_call: TRBJ1-2